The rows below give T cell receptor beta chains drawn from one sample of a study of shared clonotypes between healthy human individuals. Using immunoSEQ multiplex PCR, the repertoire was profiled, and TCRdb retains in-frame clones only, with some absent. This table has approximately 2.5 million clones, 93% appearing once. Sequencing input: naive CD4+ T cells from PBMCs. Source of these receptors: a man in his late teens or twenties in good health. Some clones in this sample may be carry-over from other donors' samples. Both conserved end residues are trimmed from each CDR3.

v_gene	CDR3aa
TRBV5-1	ASSDAGGRTEAF
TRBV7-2	ASSAGTSVDYEQY
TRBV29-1	SVEDLWTSGGNNEQF
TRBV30	AWTGTSGRSSYNEQF
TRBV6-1	ASSVSGAQY
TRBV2	ASSEEKGGYT
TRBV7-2	ASSFRGLNTEAF
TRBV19	ASSSREGPRNEQF
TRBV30	AWSDLGHTNYGYT
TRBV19	ASSTGTVNYGYT
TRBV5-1	ASSFRGLNEQY
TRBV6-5	ASSNPGFSYNEQF
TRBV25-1	ASTREAASPLH
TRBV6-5	ASSRLAGTTGELF
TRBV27	ASRTKPGGRGRDGYT
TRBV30	AWNRDRTYEQY
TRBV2	ASSPEGRGMNEQY
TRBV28	ASARQRETQY
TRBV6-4	ASSDSGLYNEQF
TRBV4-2	ASSQELAGGGETQY
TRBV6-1	ASSGQGRTGELF
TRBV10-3	AISAGTKQETQY
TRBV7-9	ASSYFSGRVCEQF
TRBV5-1	ASSLAPSGSPYEQY
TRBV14	ASSQDTGFSNQPQH
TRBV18	ASSLTGISYEQY
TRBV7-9	ASSPVGTGSEKLF
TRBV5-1	ASSRDRVDEKLF
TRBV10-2	ASSYTGTSGSGADTQY
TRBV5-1	ASSWTGEVQYGYT
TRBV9	ASSPRTGDEKLF
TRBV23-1	ARPDSYRHRIRQGAAVGYT
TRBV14	ASSQGESTHEKLF
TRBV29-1	SVEDGYSYNEQF
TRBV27	ASSWGPQEIYEQY
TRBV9	ASSPRLAGVVNEQF
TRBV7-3	ASSFRVRQAGDQPQH
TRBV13	ASSLVGGMGRGQY
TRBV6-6	ASRPPGTAAYEQY
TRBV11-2	ASSFVAGNTGELF
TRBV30	AWSLGGGPQH
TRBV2	ASSEAGTGISPLH
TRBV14	ASSQARQYEQY
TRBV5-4	ASSVNRGENTGELF
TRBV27	ASRGTSGPSEQF
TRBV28	ASSPFVQALYGYT